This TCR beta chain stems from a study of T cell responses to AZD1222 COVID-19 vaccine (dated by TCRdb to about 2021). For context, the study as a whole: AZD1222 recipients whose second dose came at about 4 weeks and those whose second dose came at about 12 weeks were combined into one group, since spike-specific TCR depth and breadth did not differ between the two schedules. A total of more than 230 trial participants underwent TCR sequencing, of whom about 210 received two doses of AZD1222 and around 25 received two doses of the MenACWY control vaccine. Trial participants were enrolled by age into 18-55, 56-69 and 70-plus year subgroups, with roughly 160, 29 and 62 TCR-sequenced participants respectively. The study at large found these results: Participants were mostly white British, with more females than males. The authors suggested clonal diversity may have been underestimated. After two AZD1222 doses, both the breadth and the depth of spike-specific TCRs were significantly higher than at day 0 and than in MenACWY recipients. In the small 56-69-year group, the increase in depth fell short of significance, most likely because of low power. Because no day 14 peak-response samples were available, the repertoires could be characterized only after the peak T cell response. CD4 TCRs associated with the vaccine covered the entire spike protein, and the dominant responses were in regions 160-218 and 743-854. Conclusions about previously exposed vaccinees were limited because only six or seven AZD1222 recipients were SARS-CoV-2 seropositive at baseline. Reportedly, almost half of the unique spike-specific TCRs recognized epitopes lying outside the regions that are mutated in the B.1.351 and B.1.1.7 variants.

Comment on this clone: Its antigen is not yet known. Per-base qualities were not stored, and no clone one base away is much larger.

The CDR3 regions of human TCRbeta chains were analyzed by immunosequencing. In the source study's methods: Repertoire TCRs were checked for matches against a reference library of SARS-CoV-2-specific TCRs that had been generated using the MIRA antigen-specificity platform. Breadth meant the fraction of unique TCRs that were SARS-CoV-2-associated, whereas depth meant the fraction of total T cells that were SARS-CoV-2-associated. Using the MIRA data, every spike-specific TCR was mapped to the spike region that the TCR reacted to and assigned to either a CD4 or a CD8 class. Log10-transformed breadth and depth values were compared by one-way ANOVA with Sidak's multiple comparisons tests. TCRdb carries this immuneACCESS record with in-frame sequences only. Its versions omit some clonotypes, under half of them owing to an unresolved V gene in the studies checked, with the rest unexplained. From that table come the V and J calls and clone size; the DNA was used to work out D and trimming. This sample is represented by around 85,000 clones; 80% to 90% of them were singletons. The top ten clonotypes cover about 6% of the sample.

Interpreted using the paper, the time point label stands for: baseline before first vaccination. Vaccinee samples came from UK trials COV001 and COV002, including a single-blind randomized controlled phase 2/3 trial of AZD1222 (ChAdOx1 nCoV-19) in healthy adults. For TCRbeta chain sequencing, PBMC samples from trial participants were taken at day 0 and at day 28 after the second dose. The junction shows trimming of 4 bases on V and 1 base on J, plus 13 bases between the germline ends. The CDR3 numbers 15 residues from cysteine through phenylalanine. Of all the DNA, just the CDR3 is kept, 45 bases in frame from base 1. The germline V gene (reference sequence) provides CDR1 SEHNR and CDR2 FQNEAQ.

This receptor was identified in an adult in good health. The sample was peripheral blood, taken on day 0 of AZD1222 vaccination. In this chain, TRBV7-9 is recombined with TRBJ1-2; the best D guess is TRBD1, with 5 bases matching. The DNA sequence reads TGTGCCAGCAGCTCAAACCGGGACCTTAACTATGGCTACACCTTC. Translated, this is CASSSNRDLNYGYTF.